This T cell receptor beta chain derives from a study of post-analysis software for immune sequencing data. Trimming removed 4 bases from V and 4 bases from J; junction bases left unmatched: 6. The CDR3 extends over 14 amino acids. Germline assignment: CDR1 MNHEY and CDR2 SVGAGI. With regard to this clonotype: What it binds is unknown.

Study-wide points: The study found significantly lower normalized Chao1 diversity in multiple sclerosis patients than in controls. Higher frequency in patients than in controls was seen for roughly five TRBV segments, with TRBV5-6, TRBV5-1 and TRBV20-1 among them.

The TCR beta cDNA libraries carried unique molecular identifiers. T cells numbering roughly 0.9 to 10 million yielded cDNA molecules that totaled around 500,000. TCRdb re-analysed the PCR reads in MiXCR, keeping a single row per CDR3 protein. The profile shows around 400,000 distinct CDR3 sequences, about a third of them singletons. The chain couples TRBV6-5 to TRBJ1-2; 7 bases are shared with TRBD1. This TCR derives from a girl aged 5 to 17 with multiple sclerosis. Sequencing input: blood. DNA of the CDR3: TGTGCCAGCAGTTCGGACAGGAAGACCTATGGCTACACCTTC. Translation: CASSSDRKTYGYTF.